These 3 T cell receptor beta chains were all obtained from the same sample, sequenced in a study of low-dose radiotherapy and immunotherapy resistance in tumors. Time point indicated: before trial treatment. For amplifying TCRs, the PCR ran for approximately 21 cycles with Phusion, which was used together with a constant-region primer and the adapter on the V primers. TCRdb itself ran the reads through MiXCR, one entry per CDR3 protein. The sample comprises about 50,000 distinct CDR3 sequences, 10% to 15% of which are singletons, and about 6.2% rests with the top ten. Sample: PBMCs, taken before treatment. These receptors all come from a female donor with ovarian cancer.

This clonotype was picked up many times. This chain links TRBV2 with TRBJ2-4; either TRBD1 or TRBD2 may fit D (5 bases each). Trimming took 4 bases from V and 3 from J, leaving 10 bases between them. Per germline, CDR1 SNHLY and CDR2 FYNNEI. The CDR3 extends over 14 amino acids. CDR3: CASSGDGDKNIQYF. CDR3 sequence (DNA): TGTGCCAGCAGTGGGGACGGTGACAAAAACATTCAGTACTTC.

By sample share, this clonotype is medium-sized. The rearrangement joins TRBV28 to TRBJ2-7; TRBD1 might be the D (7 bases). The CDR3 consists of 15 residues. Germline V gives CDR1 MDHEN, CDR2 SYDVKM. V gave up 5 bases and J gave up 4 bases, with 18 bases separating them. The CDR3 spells CASSPPGDRDYEQYF. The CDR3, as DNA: TGTGCCAGCAGTCCGCCGGGGGACAGAGATTACGAGCAGTACTTC.

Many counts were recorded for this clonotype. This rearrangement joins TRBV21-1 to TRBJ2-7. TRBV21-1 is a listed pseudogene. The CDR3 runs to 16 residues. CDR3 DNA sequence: TGTGCCAGCAGCAAAGAGGCCAAGGAGAGCTCCTACGAGCAGTACTTC. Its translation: CASSKEAKESSYEQYF.